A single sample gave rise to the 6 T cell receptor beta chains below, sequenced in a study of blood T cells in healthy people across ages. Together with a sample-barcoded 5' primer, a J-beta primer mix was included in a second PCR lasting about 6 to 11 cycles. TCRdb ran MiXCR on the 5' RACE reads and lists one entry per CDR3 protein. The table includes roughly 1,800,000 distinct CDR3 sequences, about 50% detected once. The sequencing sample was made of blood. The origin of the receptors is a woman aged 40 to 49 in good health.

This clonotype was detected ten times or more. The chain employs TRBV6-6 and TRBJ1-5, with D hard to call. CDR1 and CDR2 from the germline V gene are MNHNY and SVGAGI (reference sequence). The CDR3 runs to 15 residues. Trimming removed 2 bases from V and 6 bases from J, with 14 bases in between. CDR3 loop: CASSYRTGLRQPQHF. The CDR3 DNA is TGTGCCAGCAGTTACCGCACGGGGTTACGTCAGCCCCAGCATTTT.

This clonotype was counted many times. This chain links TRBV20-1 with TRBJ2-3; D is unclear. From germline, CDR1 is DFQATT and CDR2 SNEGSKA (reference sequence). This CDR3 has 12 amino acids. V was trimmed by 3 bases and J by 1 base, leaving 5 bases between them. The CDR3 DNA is TGCAGTGCTAGTAGGGGCACAGATACGCAGTATTTT. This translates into CSASRGTDTQYF.

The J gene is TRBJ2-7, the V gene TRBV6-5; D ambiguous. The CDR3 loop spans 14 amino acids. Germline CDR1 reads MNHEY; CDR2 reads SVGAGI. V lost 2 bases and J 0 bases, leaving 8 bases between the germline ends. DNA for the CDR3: TGTGCCAGCAGTTACGCGGCGAGCTCCTACGAGCAGTACTTC. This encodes CASSYAASSYEQYF.

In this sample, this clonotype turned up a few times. The CDR3 sequence is CSYAVYQETQYF. The DNA of the CDR3 is TGCAGTTATGCTGTATACCAAGAGACCCAGTACTTC. This chain links TRBV29-1 with TRBJ2-5; D gene uncertain. In germline, CDR1 is SQVTM, CDR2 ANQGSEA. This CDR3 is built from 12 residues.

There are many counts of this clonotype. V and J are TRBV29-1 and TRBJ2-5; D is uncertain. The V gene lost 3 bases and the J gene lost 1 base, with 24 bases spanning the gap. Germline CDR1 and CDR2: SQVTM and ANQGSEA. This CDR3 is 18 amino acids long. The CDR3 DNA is TGCAGCGTTGATGCTACAGATAAACCGGGCCAGCCCCAAGAGACCCAGTACTTC. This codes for CSVDATDKPGQPQETQYF.

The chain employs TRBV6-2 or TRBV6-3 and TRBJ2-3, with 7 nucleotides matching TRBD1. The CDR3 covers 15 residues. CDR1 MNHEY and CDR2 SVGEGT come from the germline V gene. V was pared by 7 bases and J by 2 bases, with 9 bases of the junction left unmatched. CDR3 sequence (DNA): TGTGCCAGCAAACTCCGGACAGGCCCCACAGATACGCAGTATTTT. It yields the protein CASKLRTGPTDTQYF.